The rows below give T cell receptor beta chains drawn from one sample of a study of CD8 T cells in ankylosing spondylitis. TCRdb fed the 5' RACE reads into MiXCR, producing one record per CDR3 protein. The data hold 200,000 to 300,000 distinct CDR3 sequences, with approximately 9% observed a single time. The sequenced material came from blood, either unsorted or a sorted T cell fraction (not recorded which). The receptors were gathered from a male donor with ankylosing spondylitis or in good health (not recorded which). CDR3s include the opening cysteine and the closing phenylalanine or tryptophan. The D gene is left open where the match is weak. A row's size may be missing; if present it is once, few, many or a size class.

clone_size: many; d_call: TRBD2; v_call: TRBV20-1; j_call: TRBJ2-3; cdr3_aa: CSASSPGSGSTDTQYF; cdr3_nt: TGCAGTGCTAGTTCCCCAGGTAGCGGGAGCACAGATACGCAGTATTTT
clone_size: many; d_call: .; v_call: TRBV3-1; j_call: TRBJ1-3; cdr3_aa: CASSQLQFLSGNTIYF; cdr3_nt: TGTGCCAGCAGCCAACTTCAGTTCCTCTCTGGAAACACCATATATTTT
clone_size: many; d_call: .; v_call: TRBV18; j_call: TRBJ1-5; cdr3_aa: CASSPRGIIDQPQHF; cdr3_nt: TGTGCCAGCTCGCCAAGGGGAATCATCGATCAGCCCCAGCATTTT
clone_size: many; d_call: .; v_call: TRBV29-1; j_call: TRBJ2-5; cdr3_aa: CSVEVGAGQETQYF; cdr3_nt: TGCAGCGTTGAAGTGGGGGCGGGACAAGAGACCCAGTACTTC
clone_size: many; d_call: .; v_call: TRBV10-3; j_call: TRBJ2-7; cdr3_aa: CAISEGGVRYEQYF; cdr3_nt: TGTGCCATCAGTGAAGGGGGAGTTCGGTACGAGCAGTACTTC
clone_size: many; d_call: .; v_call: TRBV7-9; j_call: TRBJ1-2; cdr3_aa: CASSLSSVGYGYTF; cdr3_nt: TGTGCCAGCAGCTTATCCAGTGTGGGCTATGGCTACACCTTC
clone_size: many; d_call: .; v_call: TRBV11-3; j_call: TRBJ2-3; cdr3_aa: CASSLTSSDTQYF; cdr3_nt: TGTGCCAGCAGCTTAACAAGCTCAGATACGCAGTATTTT
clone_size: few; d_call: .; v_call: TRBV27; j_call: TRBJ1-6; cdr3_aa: CASSPTFSSYNSPLHF; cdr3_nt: TGTGCCAGCAGTCCGACCTTTAGCTCCTATAATTCACCCCTCCACTTT
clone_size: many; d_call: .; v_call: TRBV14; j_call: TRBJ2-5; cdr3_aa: CASSQPGWGSETQYF; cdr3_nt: TGTGCCAGCAGCCAGCCCGGTTGGGGGTCAGAGACCCAGTACTTC
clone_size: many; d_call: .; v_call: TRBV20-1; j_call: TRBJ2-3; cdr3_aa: CSAGRGEIDTQYF; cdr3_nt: TGCAGTGCTGGACGGGGAGAGATCGATACGCAGTATTTT
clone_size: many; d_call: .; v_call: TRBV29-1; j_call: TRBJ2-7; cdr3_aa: CSVEDGNSYEQYF; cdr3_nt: TGCAGCGTGGAGGACGGGAACTCCTACGAGCAGTACTTC
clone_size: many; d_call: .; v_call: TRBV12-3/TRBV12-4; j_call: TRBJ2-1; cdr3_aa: CASSLTGEDEQFF; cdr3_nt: TGTGCCAGCAGTTTAACAGGGGAGGATGAGCAGTTCTTC
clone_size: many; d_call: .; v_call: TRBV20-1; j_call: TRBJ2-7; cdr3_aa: CSAWTETYEQYF; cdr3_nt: TGCAGTGCGTGGACGGAAACCTACGAGCAGTACTTC
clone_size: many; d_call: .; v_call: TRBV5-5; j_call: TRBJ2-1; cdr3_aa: CASSLEGTRGAYNEQFF; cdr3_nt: TGTGCCAGCAGCCTTGAGGGAACCAGGGGGGCCTACAATGAGCAGTTCTTC
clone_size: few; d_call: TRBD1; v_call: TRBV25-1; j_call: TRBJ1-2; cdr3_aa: CASSETGVGYGYTF; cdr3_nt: TGTGCCAGCAGTGAGACAGGGGTGGGCTATGGCTACACCTTC
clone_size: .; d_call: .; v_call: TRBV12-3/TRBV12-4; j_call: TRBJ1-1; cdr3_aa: CASSPGSKNTEAFF; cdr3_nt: TGTGCCAGCAGTCCCGGCTCTAAGAACACTGAAGCTTTCTTT
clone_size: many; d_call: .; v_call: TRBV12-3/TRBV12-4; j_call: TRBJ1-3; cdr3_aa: CASTFIRSLSGNTIYF; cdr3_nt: TGTGCCAGCACCTTTATACGGAGTCTCTCTGGAAACACCATATATTTT
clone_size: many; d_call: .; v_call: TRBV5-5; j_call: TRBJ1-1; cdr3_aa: CASSLEGSYTEAFF; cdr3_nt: TGTGCCAGCAGCTTGGAGGGCAGCTACACTGAAGCTTTCTTT
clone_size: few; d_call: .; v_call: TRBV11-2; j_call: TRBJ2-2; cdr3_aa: CASSREPRAWTVHKVGELFF; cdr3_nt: TGTGCCAGCAGCCGAGAACCGCGCGCCTGGACAGTCCACAAAGTCGGGGAGCTGTTTTTT
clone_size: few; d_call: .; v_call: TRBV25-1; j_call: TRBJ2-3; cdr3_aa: CASGFTDTQYF; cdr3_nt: TGTGCCAGCGGGTTCACAGATACGCAGTATTTT
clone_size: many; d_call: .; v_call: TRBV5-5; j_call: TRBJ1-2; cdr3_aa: CASSLAGKGPHGYTF; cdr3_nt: TGTGCCAGCAGCTTGGCCGGTAAAGGACCGCATGGCTACACCTTC
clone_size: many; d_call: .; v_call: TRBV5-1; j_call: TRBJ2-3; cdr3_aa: CASSFWTGRHTDTQYF; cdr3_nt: TGCGCCAGCAGCTTTTGGACCGGACGGCACACAGATACGCAGTATTTT
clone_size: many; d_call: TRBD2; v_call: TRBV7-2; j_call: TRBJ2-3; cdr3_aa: CASSSSGGNTQYF; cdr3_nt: TGTGCCAGCAGCTCAAGCGGGGGGAATACGCAGTATTTT
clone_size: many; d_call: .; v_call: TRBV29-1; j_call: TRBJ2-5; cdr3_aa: CSVEALAKETQYF; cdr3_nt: TGCAGCGTTGAAGCCCTAGCGAAAGAGACCCAGTACTTC
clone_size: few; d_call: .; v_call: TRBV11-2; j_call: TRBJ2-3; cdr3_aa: CASRFNQGADTQYF; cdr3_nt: TGTGCCAGCAGATTTAACCAGGGTGCAGATACGCAGTATTTT
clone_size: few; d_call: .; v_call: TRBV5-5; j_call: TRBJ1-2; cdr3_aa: CASSLETDHYGYTF; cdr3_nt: TGTGCCAGCAGCTTGGAGACAGACCACTATGGCTACACCTTC
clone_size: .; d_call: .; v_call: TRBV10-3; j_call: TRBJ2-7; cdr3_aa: CAISEGSGVYEQYF; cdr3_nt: TGTGCCATCAGTGAGGGTTCAGGGGTTTACGAGCAGTACTTC
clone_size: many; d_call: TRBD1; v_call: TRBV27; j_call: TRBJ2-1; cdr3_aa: CASSPDRDQYNEQFF; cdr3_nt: TGTGCCAGCAGTCCAGACAGGGATCAATACAATGAGCAGTTCTTC
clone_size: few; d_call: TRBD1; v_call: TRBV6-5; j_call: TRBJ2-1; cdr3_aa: CASSYQSTGDGQFF; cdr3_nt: TGTGCCAGCAGTTACCAATCAACAGGGGACGGGCAGTTCTTC
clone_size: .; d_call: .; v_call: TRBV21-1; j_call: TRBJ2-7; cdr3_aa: CASSSGEPRGEQYF; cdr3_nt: TGTGCCAGCAGCTCTGGGGAGCCCCGGGGGGAGCAGTACTTC
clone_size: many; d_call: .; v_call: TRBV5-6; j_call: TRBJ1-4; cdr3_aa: CASSSLTPGNEKLFF; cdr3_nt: TGTGCCAGCAGCTCCTTGACACCAGGGAATGAAAAACTGTTTTTT
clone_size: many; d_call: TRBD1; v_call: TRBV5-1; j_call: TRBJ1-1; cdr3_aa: CASSGRTGGATNTEAFF; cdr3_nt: TGCGCCAGCAGCGGTAGGACAGGGGGCGCGACGAACACTGAAGCTTTCTTT
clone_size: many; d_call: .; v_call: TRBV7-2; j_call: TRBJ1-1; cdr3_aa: CASSPYQHTEAFF; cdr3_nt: TGTGCCAGCAGCCCCTACCAACACACTGAAGCTTTCTTT
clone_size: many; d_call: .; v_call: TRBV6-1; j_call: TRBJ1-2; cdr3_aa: CASSPLRGGGYTF; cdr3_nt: TGTGCCAGCAGTCCTCTCCGGGGGGGAGGCTACACCTTC
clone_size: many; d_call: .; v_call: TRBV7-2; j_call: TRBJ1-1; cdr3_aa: CASSSQGDGTEAFF; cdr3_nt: TGTGCCAGCAGCTCGCAGGGCGACGGCACTGAAGCTTTCTTT
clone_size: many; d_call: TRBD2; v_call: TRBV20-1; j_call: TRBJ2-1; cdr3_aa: CSARDRLAGSPSYNEQFF; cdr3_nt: TGCAGTGCTAGAGATCGGCTAGCGGGTTCACCTTCCTACAATGAGCAGTTCTTC
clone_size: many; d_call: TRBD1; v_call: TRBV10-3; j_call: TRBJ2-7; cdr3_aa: CAISEPGTGDYEQYF; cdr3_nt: TGTGCCATCAGTGAGCCCGGGACAGGGGACTACGAGCAGTACTTC
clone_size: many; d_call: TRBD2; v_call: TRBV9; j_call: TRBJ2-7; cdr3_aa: CASSVDSGGSSYEQYF; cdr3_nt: TGTGCCAGCAGCGTAGATAGCGGGGGGTCCTCCTACGAGCAGTACTTC
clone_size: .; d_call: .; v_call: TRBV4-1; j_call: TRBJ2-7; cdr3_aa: CASSQPGGSYEQYF; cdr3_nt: TGCGCCAGCAGCCAGCCGGGCGGCTCCTACGAGCAGTACTTC
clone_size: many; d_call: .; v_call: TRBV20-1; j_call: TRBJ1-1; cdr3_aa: CSARDWLRGLNTEAFF; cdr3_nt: TGCAGTGCTAGAGATTGGCTGCGGGGGTTGAACACTGAAGCTTTCTTT
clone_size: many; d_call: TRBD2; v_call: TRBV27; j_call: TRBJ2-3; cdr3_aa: CASSSYTGTSIGTDTQYF; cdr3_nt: TGTGCCAGCAGTTCGTACACAGGGACTAGCATAGGGACAGATACGCAGTATTTT
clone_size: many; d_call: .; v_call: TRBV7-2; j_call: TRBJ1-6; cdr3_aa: CASGSPLHF; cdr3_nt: TGTGCCAGCGGCTCACCCCTCCACTTT
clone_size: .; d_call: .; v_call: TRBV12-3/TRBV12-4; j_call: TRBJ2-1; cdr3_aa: CASSPVGRPYNEQFF; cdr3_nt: TGTGCCAGCAGCCCTGTGGGGAGACCCTACAATGAGCAGTTCTTC
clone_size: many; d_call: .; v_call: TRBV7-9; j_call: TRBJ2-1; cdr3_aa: CASSPGPEQFF; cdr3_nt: TGTGCCAGCAGCCCAGGCCCGGAGCAGTTCTTC
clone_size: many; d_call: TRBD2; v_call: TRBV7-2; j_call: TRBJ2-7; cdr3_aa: CASSLLAGGFIEQYF; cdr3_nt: TGTGCCAGCAGCTTACTCGCGGGGGGGTTCATCGAGCAGTACTTC
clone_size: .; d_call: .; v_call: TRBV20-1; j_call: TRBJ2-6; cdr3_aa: CSAAKGGLVSGANVLTF; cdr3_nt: TGCAGTGCTGCCAAGGGCGGCCTTGTCTCTGGGGCCAACGTCCTGACTTTC
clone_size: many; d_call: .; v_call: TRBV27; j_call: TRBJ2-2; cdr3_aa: CASTTSTDTGELFF; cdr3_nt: TGTGCCAGCACCACCTCGACGGACACCGGGGAGCTGTTTTTT